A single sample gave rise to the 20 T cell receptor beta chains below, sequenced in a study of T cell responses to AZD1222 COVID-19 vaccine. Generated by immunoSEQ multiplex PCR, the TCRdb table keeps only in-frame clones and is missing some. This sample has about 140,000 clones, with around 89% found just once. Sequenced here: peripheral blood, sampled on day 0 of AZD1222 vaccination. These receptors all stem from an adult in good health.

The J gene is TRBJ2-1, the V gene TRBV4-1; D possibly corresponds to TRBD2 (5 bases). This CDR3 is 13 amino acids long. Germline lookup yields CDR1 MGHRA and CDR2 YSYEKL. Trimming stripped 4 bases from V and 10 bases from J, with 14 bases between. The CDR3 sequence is CASSPTTGGEQFF. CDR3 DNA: TGCGCCAGCAGCCCCACCACCGGAGGAGAGCAGTTCTTC.

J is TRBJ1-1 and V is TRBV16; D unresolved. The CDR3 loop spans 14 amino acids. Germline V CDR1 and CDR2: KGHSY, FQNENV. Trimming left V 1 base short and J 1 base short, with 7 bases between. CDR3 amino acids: CASSQFGKNTEAFF. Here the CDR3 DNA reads TGTGCCAGCAGCCAATTTGGGAAGAACACTGAAGCTTTCTTT.

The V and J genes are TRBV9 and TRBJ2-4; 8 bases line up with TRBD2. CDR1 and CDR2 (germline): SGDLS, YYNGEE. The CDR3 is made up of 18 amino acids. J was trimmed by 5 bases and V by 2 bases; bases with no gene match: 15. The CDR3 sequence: CASSVGLFLGRGENIQYF. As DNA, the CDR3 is TGTGCCAGCAGCGTGGGGCTTTTTTTGGGGCGGGGGGAAAACATTCAGTACTTC.

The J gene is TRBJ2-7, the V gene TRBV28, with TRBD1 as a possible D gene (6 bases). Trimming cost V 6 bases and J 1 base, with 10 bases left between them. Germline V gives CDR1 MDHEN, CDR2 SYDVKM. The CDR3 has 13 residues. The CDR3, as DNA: TGTGCCAGCAGATTCAGGGGATCCTACGAGCAGTACTTC. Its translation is CASRFRGSYEQYF.

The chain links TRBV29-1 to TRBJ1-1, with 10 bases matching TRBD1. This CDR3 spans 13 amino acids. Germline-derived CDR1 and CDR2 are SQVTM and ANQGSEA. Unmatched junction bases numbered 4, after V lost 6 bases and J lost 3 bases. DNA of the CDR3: TGCAGCGTGACAGGGGGCGTCGACACTGAAGCTTTCTTT. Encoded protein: CSVTGGVDTEAFF.

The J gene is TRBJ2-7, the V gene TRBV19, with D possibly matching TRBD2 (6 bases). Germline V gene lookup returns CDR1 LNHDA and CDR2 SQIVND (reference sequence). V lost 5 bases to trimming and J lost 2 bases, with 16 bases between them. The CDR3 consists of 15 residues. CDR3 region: CASSVTTSPTYEQYF. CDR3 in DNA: TGTGCCAGTAGTGTCACTACTAGCCCGACCTACGAGCAGTACTTC.

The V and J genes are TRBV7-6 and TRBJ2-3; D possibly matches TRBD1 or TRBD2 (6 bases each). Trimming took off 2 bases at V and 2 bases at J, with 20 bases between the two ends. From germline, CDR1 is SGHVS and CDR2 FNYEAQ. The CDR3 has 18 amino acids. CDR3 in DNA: TGTGCCAGCAGCTTATCTGTACGGGGGCCGAAAGTCACAGATACGCAGTATTTT. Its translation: CASSLSVRGPKVTDTQYF.

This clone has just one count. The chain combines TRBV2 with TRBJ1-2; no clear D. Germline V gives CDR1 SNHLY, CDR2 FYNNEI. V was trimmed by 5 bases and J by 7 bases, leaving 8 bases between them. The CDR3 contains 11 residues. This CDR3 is CASSTVGGYTF. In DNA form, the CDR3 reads TGTGCCAGCAGTACTGTCGGTGGCTACACCTTC.

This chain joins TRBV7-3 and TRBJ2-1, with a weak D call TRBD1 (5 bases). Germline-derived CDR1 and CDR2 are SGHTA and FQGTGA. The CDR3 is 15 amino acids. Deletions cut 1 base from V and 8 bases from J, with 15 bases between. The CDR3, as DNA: TGTGCCAGCAGCTTAAGGGCGTTAGACAGAGATGAGCAGTTCTTC. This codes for CASSLRALDRDEQFF.

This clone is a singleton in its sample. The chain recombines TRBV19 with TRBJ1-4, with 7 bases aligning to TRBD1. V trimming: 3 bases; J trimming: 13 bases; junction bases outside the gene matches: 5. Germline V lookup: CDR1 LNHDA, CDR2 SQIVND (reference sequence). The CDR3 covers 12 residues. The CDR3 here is CASSILTGPLFF. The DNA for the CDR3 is TGTGCCAGTAGTATCCTGACAGGGCCACTGTTTTTT. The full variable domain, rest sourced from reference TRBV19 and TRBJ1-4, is DGGITQSPKYLFRKEGQNVTLSCEQNLNHDAMYWYRQDPGQGLRLIYYSQIVNDFQKGDIAEGYSVSREKKESFPLTVTSAQKNPTAFYLCASSILTGPLFFGSGTQLSVL.

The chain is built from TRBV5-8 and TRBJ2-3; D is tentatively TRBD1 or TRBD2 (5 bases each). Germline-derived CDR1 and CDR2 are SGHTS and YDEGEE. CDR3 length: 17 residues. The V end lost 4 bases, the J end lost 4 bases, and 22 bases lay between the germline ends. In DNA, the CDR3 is TGTGCCAGCAGCCCGGGGACGGATATTGTCGAGTCAGATACGCAGTATTTT. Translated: CASSPGTDIVESDTQYF.

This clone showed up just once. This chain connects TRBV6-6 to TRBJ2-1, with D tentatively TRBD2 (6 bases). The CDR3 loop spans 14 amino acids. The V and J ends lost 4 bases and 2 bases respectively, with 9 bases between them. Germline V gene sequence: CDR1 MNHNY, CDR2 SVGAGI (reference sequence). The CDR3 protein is CASSSGGAYNEQFF. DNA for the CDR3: TGTGCCAGCAGTTCGGGCGGGGCCTACAATGAGCAGTTCTTC.

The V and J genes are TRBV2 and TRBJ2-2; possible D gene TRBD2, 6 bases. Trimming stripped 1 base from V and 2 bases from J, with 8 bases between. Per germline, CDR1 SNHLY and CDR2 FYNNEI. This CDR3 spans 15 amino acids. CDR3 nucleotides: TGTGCCAGCAGTGAAGGGGGACTTAACACCGGGGAGCTGTTTTTT. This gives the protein CASSEGGLNTGELFF.

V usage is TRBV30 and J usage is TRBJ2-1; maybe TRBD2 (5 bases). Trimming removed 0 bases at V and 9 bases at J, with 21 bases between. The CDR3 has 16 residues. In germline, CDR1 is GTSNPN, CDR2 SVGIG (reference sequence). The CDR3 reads CAWSVRGVPKSGEQFF. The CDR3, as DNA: TGTGCCTGGAGTGTACGTGGGGTCCCCAAAAGCGGTGAGCAGTTCTTC.

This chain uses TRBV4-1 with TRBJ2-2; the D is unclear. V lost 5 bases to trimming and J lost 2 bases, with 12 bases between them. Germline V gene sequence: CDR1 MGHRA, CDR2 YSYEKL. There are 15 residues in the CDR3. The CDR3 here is CASSKVGLNTGELFF. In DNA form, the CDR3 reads TGCGCCAGCAGCAAAGTCGGGTTAAACACCGGGGAGCTGTTTTTT.

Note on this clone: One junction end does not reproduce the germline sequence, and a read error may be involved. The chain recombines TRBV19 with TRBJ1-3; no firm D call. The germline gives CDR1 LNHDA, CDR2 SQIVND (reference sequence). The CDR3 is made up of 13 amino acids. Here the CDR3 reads CASSIDGGDTIYF. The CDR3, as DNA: TGTGCCAGTAGTATCGACGGTGGAGACACCATATATTTT.

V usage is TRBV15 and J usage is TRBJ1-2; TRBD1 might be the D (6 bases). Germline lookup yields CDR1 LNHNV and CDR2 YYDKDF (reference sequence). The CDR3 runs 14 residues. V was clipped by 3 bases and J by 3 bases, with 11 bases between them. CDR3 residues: CATSSVDSYYGYTF. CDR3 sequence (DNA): TGTGCCACCAGCAGCGTGGACAGCTACTATGGCTACACCTTC.

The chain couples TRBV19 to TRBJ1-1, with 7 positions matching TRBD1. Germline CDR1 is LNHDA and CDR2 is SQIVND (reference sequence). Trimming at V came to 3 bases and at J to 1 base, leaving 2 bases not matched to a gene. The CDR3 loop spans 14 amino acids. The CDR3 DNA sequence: TGTGCCAGTAGTATGGCAGGGGGGAACACTGAAGCTTTCTTT. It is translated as CASSMAGGNTEAFF.

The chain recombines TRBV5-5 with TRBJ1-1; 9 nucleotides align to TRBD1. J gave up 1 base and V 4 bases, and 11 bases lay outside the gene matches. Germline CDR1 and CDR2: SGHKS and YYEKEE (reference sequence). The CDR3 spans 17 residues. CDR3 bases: TGTGCCAGCAGCCCTGGACAGGGGTTGAGGACGAACACTGAAGCTTTCTTT. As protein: CASSPGQGLRTNTEAFF.

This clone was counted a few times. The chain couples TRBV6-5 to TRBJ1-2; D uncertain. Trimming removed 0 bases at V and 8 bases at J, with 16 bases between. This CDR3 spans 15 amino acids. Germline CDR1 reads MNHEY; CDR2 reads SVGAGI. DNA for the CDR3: TGTGCCAGCAGTTACTCGCGCGAGACATCGGGGGGCTACACCTTC. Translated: CASSYSRETSGGYTF.